One and the same sample provided the 25 T cell receptor beta chains below, sequenced in a study of neoadjuvant anti-PD-1 for oral cavity cancer. Assay: immunoSEQ multiplex PCR; the TCRdb copy retains only in-frame clones and omits some. Among more than 10,000 clones, around 58% were seen once, and the ten largest hold 9.5% to 15%. The starting material was tumor tissue, obtained before nivolumab (anti-PD-1) treatment. All receptors come from a person aged 35-79 years with oral cavity squamous cell carcinoma.

This chain joins TRBV6-1 and TRBJ1-2, with 7 bases fitting TRBD1. The germline CDR1 and CDR2 sequences are MNHNS and SASEGT. The V and J ends lost 6 bases and 2 bases, in that order; junction bases with no gene match: 3. The CDR3 totals 13 residues. CDR3 sequence: CASRKQGNYGYTF. The DNA for the CDR3 is TGTGCCAGCAGAAAACAGGGGAACTATGGCTACACCTTC.

The genes are TRBV9 and TRBJ2-1; TRBD2 matches 7 bases. Germline trimming cut 0 bases from V and 10 bases from J; bases unmatched to any gene: 4. This CDR3 has 13 residues. The V gene's germline CDR1 is SGDLS and CDR2 YYNGEE. The CDR3 spells CASSVGQLAEQFF. CDR3 DNA sequence: TGTGCCAGCAGCGTAGGTCAACTAGCGGAGCAGTTCTTC.

The chain is built from TRBV6-5 and TRBJ1-1; no clear D. The germline V gene has CDR1 MNHEY and CDR2 SVGAGI. The CDR3 is 15 amino acids. Trimming left V 2 bases short and J 1 base short, with 11 bases between. The CDR3 coding sequence is TGTGCCAGCAGTTACCGCGCAGGTTCGAACACTGAAGCTTTCTTT. This gives the protein CASSYRAGSNTEAFF.

The CDR3 is CASSLQPGQGMRGTEAFF. In nucleotides, the CDR3 is TGTGCCAGCTCACTACAACCCGGACAGGGGATGCGGGGCACTGAAGCTTTCTTT. The chain carries TRBV18 and TRBJ1-1, with 9 bases fitting TRBD1. This CDR3 region has 18 residues. CDR1 is KGHSH, CDR2 LQKENI, per germline. Trimming took 4 bases from V and 4 from J; bases not matched to a gene: 16.

In its sample, this clone was seen a few times. The chain uses TRBV7-8 and TRBJ2-6; D is unresolved. Germline CDR1 is SGHVS and CDR2 is FQNEAQ. CDR3 length equals 14 residues. The germline V and J ends were trimmed by 5 bases and 0 bases, with 5 bases remaining between them. CDR3 in DNA: TGTGCCAGCAGCGTAGTCTCTGGGGCCAACGTCCTGACTTTC. Encoded protein: CASSVVSGANVLTF.

This clone was found once. The rearrangement joins TRBV5-1 to TRBJ1-5, with 10 bases fitting TRBD1. The germline CDR1 and CDR2 sequences are SGHRS and YFSETQ. CDR3 size: 16 residues. The J segment lost 0 bases and the V segment lost 4 bases, leaving 4 bases of the junction unmatched. CDR3 residues: CASSPGTGDSNQPQHF. In nucleotides, the CDR3 is TGCGCCAGCAGCCCCGGGACAGGGGATAGCAATCAGCCCCAGCATTTT.

The chain joins TRBV5-1 to TRBJ2-5; no definite D call. V shed 0 bases and J shed 3 bases, with 9 bases lying between them. The CDR3 has 14 residues. Germline V gene lookup returns CDR1 SGHRS and CDR2 YFSETQ. Here the CDR3 reads CASSLGSVEETQYF. CDR3 coding DNA: TGCGCCAGCAGCTTGGGGTCAGTAGAAGAGACCCAGTACTTC.

The chain uses TRBV11-2 and TRBJ2-3; D is ambiguous. The CDR3 length is 12 residues. V was trimmed by 5 bases and J by 2 bases, leaving 5 bases between them. Germline assignment: CDR1 SGHAT and CDR2 FQNNGV. The CDR3 DNA is TGTGCCAGCAGCCGGAACACAGATACGCAGTATTTT. As protein: CASSRNTDTQYF.

V and J are TRBV28 and TRBJ1-4; 9 positions agree with TRBD1. Per the germline V gene, CDR1 is MDHEN and CDR2 is SYDVKM. After removal of 4 bases from V and 4 bases from J, the junction contained 7 bases not matched to a gene. CDR3 size: 16 residues. CDR3 protein: CASSYDRGGFNEKLFF. In DNA, the CDR3 is TGTGCCAGCAGTTACGACAGGGGGGGATTTAATGAAAAACTGTTTTTT.

This sequence joins TRBV7-8 and TRBJ1-1; D unresolved. The length of the CDR3 is 13 residues. The V gene lost 8 bases and the J gene lost 4 bases, with 14 bases spanning the gap. CDR1 is SGHVS, CDR2 FQNEAQ, per germline. As DNA, the CDR3 is TGTGCCAGCTGGACGGGTCGGGGCACTGAAGCTTTCTTT. Translation gives CASWTGRGTEAFF.

CDR3 sequence: CASSVGLFEKLFF. The DNA of the CDR3 is TGTGCCAGCAGCGTAGGACTCTTTGAAAAACTGTTTTTT. The chain has TRBV9 and TRBJ1-4; no clear D. V dropped 0 bases and J dropped 7 bases, with 7 bases sitting between them. Germline CDR1 is SGDLS and CDR2 is YYNGEE. There are 13 residues in the CDR3.

This rearrangement joins TRBV25-1 to TRBJ2-3; no definite D call. The germline gives CDR1 MGHDK, CDR2 SYGVNS. CDR3 length equals 13 residues. V was trimmed by 1 base and J by 4 bases, leaving 6 bases between them. The CDR3 sequence: CASSESGSDTQYF. In DNA form, the CDR3 reads TGTGCCAGCAGTGAATCCGGGTCAGATACGCAGTATTTT.

This rearrangement joins TRBV11-2 to TRBJ2-1; D might be TRBD2 (6 bases). The length of the CDR3 is 16 residues. CDR1 and CDR2 (germline): SGHAT, FQNNGV. V was clipped by 5 bases and J by 0 bases, with 14 bases between them. The CDR3 here is CASSPISGSSYNEQFF. The CDR3 nucleotides read TGTGCCAGCAGCCCCATTAGCGGCAGCTCCTACAATGAGCAGTTCTTC.

This clone was seen just once. The J gene is TRBJ2-3, the V gene TRBV7-3; 7 bases fit TRBD2. The CDR3 is 15 amino acids. Germline lookup yields CDR1 SGHTA and CDR2 FQGTGA. V was clipped by 5 bases and J by 3 bases; unmatched bases: 8. The CDR3 here is CASSVGGRETDTQYF. The CDR3 nucleotides are TGTGCCAGCAGCGTTGGCGGGAGAGAAACAGATACGCAGTATTTT.

This clone was seen a handful of times. V usage is TRBV5-5 and J usage is TRBJ1-5, with D perhaps matching TRBD1 (6 bases). Trimming took off 4 bases at V and 6 bases at J, with 11 bases between the two ends. CDR1 SGHKS and CDR2 YYEKEE come from the germline V gene (reference sequence). CDR3 length: 13 amino acids. Written as DNA, the CDR3 is TGTGCCAGCAGCACGGGACAAGGTCAGCCCCAGCATTTT. Encoded protein: CASSTGQGQPQHF.

This chain joins TRBV30 and TRBJ2-1, with 12 bases identical to TRBD2. The germline V gene encodes CDR1 GTSNPN and CDR2 SVGIG (reference sequence). The CDR3 is 17 residues long. V gave up 3 bases and J gave up 2 bases; unmatched junction bases: 8. CDR3 sequence (DNA): TGTGCCTGGAGCTTGACTAGCGGGAGTATTACCTACAATGAGCAGTTCTTC. This sequence encodes CAWSLTSGSITYNEQFF.

Here the CDR3 DNA reads TGTGCCAGCAGTTCCGGGTCTGGGAGAGAGAATGAGCAGTTCTTC. Residues: CASSSGSGRENEQFF. The chain joins TRBV27 to TRBJ2-1; TRBD2 might be the D (5 bases). The length of the CDR3 is 15 residues. Trimming left V 4 bases short and J 7 bases short, with 17 bases between. Germline CDR1 MNHEY, CDR2 SMNVEV (reference sequence).

There are a few counts of this clone. The chain recombines TRBV6-1 with TRBJ1-5; no clear D. The CDR3 is 13 residues long. CDR1 MNHNS and CDR2 SASEGT come from the germline V gene. V lost 5 bases, J lost 2 bases, and 7 bases lay in between. The CDR3 reads CASSSDRNQPQHF. DNA for the CDR3: TGTGCCAGCAGTTCGGATCGCAATCAGCCCCAGCATTTT.

Here the CDR3 DNA reads TGCAGCGTTGCTTTGGGGGACAATCAGCCCCAGCATTTT. It specifies CSVALGDNQPQHF. The chain carries TRBV29-1 and TRBJ1-5, with D possibly matching TRBD1 (5 bases). This CDR3 has 13 amino acids. Germline V gene lookup returns CDR1 SQVTM and CDR2 ANQGSEA. V was cut by 4 bases and J by 3 bases, with 10 bases left in between.

This clone was found once. The V and J genes are TRBV6-5 and TRBJ2-7; D ambiguous. Germline loops: CDR1 MNHEY, CDR2 SVGAGI. This CDR3 region has 12 residues. Trimming shortened V by 5 bases and J by 4 bases, and 9 bases separated the two germline ends. The CDR3 sequence: CASSRLNYEQYF. CDR3 sequence (DNA): TGTGCCAGCAGTCGCCTCAATTACGAGCAGTACTTC.

The chain joins TRBV27 to TRBJ2-2; TRBD2 matches at 11 bases. CDR1 MNHEY and CDR2 SMNVEV come from the germline V gene (reference sequence). The CDR3 runs to 16 residues. V lost 5 bases, J lost 4 bases, and 6 bases stayed unmatched. Here the CDR3 reads CASSPGLAVFTGELFF. The CDR3 nucleotides read TGTGCCAGCAGTCCGGGACTAGCGGTCTTCACCGGGGAGCTGTTTTTT.

The chain carries TRBV5-1 and TRBJ1-1; no reliable D call. The CDR3 spans 15 residues. Germline loops: CDR1 SGHRS, CDR2 YFSETQ. Trimming cost V 0 bases and J 1 base, with 10 bases left between them. The CDR3 region is CASSLEQVGNTEAFF. CDR3 bases: TGCGCCAGCAGCTTGGAGCAGGTTGGGAACACTGAAGCTTTCTTT.

The rearrangement uses TRBV27 and TRBJ2-1; maybe TRBD1 (5 bases). CDR3 length: 13 residues. The germline V gene encodes CDR1 MNHEY and CDR2 SMNVEV (reference sequence). V was cut by 1 base and J by 5 bases, with 6 bases left in between. CDR3 residues: CASSLFRDNEQFF. Here the CDR3 DNA reads TGTGCCAGCAGTTTATTCAGGGACAATGAGCAGTTCTTC.

A single count supports this clone. The chain combines TRBV9 with TRBJ2-3, with TRBD2 as a possible D gene (6 bases). The CDR3 extends over 16 amino acids. Germline lookup yields CDR1 SGDLS and CDR2 YYNGEE. Trimming cost V 0 bases and J 2 bases, with 13 bases left between them. Here the CDR3 DNA reads TGTGCCAGCAGCGTAGGAGTAGCGGCCCTCACAGATACGCAGTATTTT. Protein: CASSVGVAALTDTQYF.

The chain couples TRBV11-3 to TRBJ2-5; TRBD1 or TRBD2 may be the D gene (5 bases each). The V gene lost 5 bases and the J gene lost 4 bases, with 20 bases spanning the gap. This CDR3 region has 16 residues. The germline V gene has CDR1 SGHNT and CDR2 YENEEA. Here the CDR3 DNA reads TGTGCCAGCAGCCAGAGTCGGACGGGACCGGGAGAGACCCAGTACTTC. Translation: CASSQSRTGPGETQYF.